What follows describes a single T cell receptor beta chain. This clonotype was picked up many times. Its antigen is currently not known. Within one base of it there is no much larger clone, and no base qualities were kept. TCR beta CDR3 regions were amplified from RNA transcripts. The first round of RT-PCR for the TCR CDR3 was performed with the HTBI primer set and the Qiagen OneStep RT-PCR kit. Libraries were constructed in a second round of multiplex PCR, after which size selection and purification were carried out. Libraries were sequenced paired-end with 100 bp reads on an Illumina HiSeq2000. The original pipeline was this. SOAPnuke was used to process the raw data, removing reads that contained adapters or uncalled bases, had a mean Phred below 15, or lacked an exact match to the constant primer or identifier. High-quality paired reads were merged with COPE v1.2.5, and unique nucleotide sequences were defined as clonotypes. MiTCR v1.1 was used to align clonotypes to the IMGT TRBV, TRBD and TRBJ reference segments. The analysis included only V-J combinations with a frequency above 0.0001, which together covered 99% to 99.2% of the repertoires. The TCS score was defined as F50 (clonal expansion) divided by E x V (chaos), with BLOSUM62-based TCRdist calculated between CDR3 peptides within each V-J. Welch's t-statistics and random forest reduced 500 to 550 V-J features to 10 to 15, which were used in a naive Bayes classifier (R e1071). Using fastp at Q25 and MiXCR, TCRdb reprocessed the public reads and kept productive beta chains. Rows matching on CDR3 protein sequence are summarized as one entry with the most common DNA and genes. Here the V and J calls rest on TCRdb's processing, not on the authors' analysis. This sample lists approximately 560,000 distinct CDR3 sequences; around 14% were detected once. The top ten constitute about 7% of the sample.

A patient counted as having stable Graves' hyperthyroidism if no progression to ophthalmopathy occurred over 18 months of follow-up. Hyperthyroidism patients were newly diagnosed, with disease duration under 2 months, and aged 18 to 65 years. Any patient with an uncontrolled infection, another autoimmune disease, pregnancy or lactation was excluded. Clinical symptoms, serum thyroxine and TRAb, thyroid ultrasound, and orbital computed tomography formed the basis for the diagnoses. PBMCs were separated from roughly 9.6 ml of fresh peripheral blood using Ficoll-Paque density gradient centrifugation. Total RNA was extracted using Trizol reagent, and RNA quality was assessed on an Agilent 2100 Bioanalyzer. These data come from a study of T cells in Graves' hyperthyroidism and ophthalmopathy (dated by TCRdb to between 2018 and 2021). Background for the entire study: Peripheral blood was sampled at the time of initial diagnosis, prior to any treatment. To identify TCR V-J signatures that set the groups apart, the researchers used a discovery cohort of 95 to 100 patients, made up of around 42 with Graves' ophthalmopathy and 55 to 65 with stable Graves' hyperthyroidism. Prospective prediction of ophthalmopathy was tested in an independent validation cohort of some 19 hyperthyroidism patients and 17 patients who later progressed to ophthalmopathy. The approximately 98 discovery patients were randomly divided into training and test sets at a 7:3 ratio. In roughly six Graves' hyperthyroidism patients, the study also compared T-cell repertoires from thyroid tissue with T-cell repertoires from blood. After blood sampling, hyperthyroidism patients were treated with methimazole at a starting dose of 30 mg daily, and ophthalmopathy patients were treated with high-dose intravenous methylprednisolone. The paper describes TCR Vbeta CDR3 sequencing of 120 to 150 peripheral blood samples, made up of around 41 ophthalmopathy patients, approximately 73 hyperthyroidism patients and 17 progressor patients. Broader findings and caveats from the paper: Blood samples also contained most of the expanded thyroid clonotypes (frequency above 0.001), which suggests that blood repertoires may reflect thyroid immune responses. In validation, progression to ophthalmopathy was predicted by the model with almost 71% sensitivity and around 75% specificity, a median of approximately 7.1 months before onset. No statistical method was used to set the sample size in advance, and investigators knew the group allocation. Ophthalmopathy was separated from stable hyperthyroidism by a 13 V-J signature model, with over 85% sensitivity and approximately 81% specificity obtained in cross-validation and 80%/75% obtained in testing.

Relative to germline, V is missing 5 bases and J is missing 5 bases, with 7 bases of the junction outside any gene match. The germline V gene (reference sequence) provides CDR1 SEHNR and CDR2 FQNEAQ. From its cysteine to its phenylalanine, the CDR3 spans 17 amino acids. CDR3 DNA is the only sequence kept; it has 51 bases, read in frame from the first base. Recombination joined TRBV7-9 with TRBJ2-1, with 15 central nucleotides matching TRBD2. This clonotype was obtained from a woman in her 30s with Graves' hyperthyroidism. The sample consisted of blood. The sequenced DNA: TGTGCCAGCAGCGCAGGGACTAGCGGGAGGACTAACAATGAGCAGTTCTTC. Its protein reads: CASSAGTSGRTNNEQFF.